This T cell receptor (beta chain) is drawn from a study of control samples from healthy donors and cancer patients. The method was immunoSEQ multiplex PCR; TCRdb's version includes in-frame clones alone and lacks a portion of them. In the table there are approximately 60,000 clones, about nine tenths of which are singletons. The CDR3 sequence is 17 residues long. The V segment lost 5 bases and the J segment 3 bases; nucleotides outside the gene matches: 11. Per germline, CDR1 SEHNR and CDR2 FQNEAQ (reference sequence). The source material was PBMCs. The TCR sequence derives from a woman between 45 and 60 years old with colorectal cancer. The chain uses TRBV7-9 and TRBJ1-2; 11 nucleotides match TRBD1. The CDR3 loop reads CASSAGTGGISDYGYTF. In DNA, the CDR3 is TGTGCCAGCAGCGCCGGGACAGGGGGTATCAGTGACTATGGCTACACCTTC.